This T cell receptor beta chain was retrieved from a study of blood T cell repertoires in COVID-19. Across the study: Spain, Italy and the United States supplied samples that represented acute and convalescent COVID-19. In each case, the material was cDNA or gDNA derived from T cells, B-cell-depleted T cells, or PBMCs.

This CDR3 region has 13 residues. Germline V gene data show CDR1 as MGHRA and CDR2 as YSYEKL. V was pared by 8 bases and J by 1 base, with 8 bases between. Authors' data handling: By means of reference gene primer amplification, nucleated cell counts were estimated. Sequencing was performed with immunoSEQ multiplex PCR; in TCRdb, only in-frame clones are kept and a portion is missing. The V and J calls and the clone size are those of that table, but D and trimming were determined from the DNA. The table records some 100,000 clones, around 81% of them present only once. The sample was peripheral blood. J is TRBJ2-2 and V is TRBV4-1; D gene ambiguous. This TCR came from a human donor in a cohort sampled during active COVID-19. The CDR3 nucleotides read TGCGCCAGCGGCCGCGAGAACACCGGGGAGCTGTTTTTT. Translating it yields CASGRENTGELFF.